This TCR beta chain was obtained from a study of CD8+CD57+ T cells in acquired aplastic anemia listed by TCRdb under 2018. The study in broad terms: Extracted DNA from sorted CD4+ and CD8+ cells averaged 3.2 ug, ranging from roughly 0.17 to 30 ug. CD8+CD57+ expansion was defined as a frequency above the mean frequency observed in healthy subjects. Study-wide findings and limitations: Although 25 to 30 CD8+ CDR3 sequences were shared by patients and controls, these sequences appeared highly expressed in patients and within the immunodominant clones of patients. No significant difference in CD8+ Simpson's diversity was found between patients and healthy controls (P=0.060).

TCR beta VDJ combination and CDR3 sequence profiling used genomic DNA as the template. TCR repertoire sequencing was run on an Illumina HiSeq 2000. The study's own analysis went as follows. TRBV/TRBJ rearrangement plots, CDR3 size and DJ length profiles, and Simpson's diversity index were used to assess repertoires. The immunodominant clone was defined as the most abundant DNA sequence in deep sequencing data. CDR3 amino acid sequences were screened for sharing across subjects and were compared with published repertoires and the VDJdb database. TCRdb passed the public sequencing reads through fastp at Q25 and MiXCR, retaining productive beta sequences. For every CDR3 protein sequence, its rows merge into one entry that carries the most common genes and DNA. Clone size and V and J calls follow TCRdb, not the original study. The sample contains approximately 300,000 distinct CDR3 sequences, about three fifths of them found a single time. The ten top clones hold approximately 1.2% of the sample.

The germline V gene supplies CDR1 SNHLY and CDR2 FYNNEI. Trimming accounts for 8 bases at V and 0 bases at J, while the number of junction bases matched to no gene is 5. The CDR3 runs 16 residues from the cysteine to the phenylalanine. Only CDR3 DNA remains: 48 bases, in frame from the first base. Patients chosen for sequencing had shown expansion of CD8+CD57+ cells by flow cytometry. Every patient had severe acquired aplastic anemia, diagnosed using the International Study of Aplastic Anemia and Agranulocytosis and Camitta criteria. No therapy had been received by the patients at the time of blood sampling. TCR repertoires of sorted CD4+ and CD8+ blood T cells from severe aplastic anemia patients and healthy subjects were deep-sequenced in the study. In the USA, patient enrollment took place under clinicaltrials.gov protocols 00001620, 01623167, 00001397, 00071045, 00081523 and 00961064. Ficoll-Paque density gradient centrifugation was used to isolate peripheral blood mononuclear cells. Before DNA extraction, CD4+ and CD8+ T cells were sorted with FACS or magnetic beads.

Notes on this clonotype: No cognate antigen has been identified for it. One base away there is no much larger clone; base qualities are not given.

The sample consisted of sorted CD4+, CD8+, or CD8+CD57+ T cells (not recorded which) from PBMCs. The rearrangement combines TRBV2 with TRBJ2-6; a stretch of 9 junction bases matches TRBD1. The TCR comes from a human donor with aplastic anemia. The DNA sequence reads TGTGCCAGCCGGACAGGGGCTGGCTCTGGGGCCAACGTCCTGACTTTC. Its product reads: CASRTGAGSGANVLTF.